What follows describes a single T cell receptor beta chain. Per the authors' pipeline: Counts of nucleated cells, estimated from reference gene primer amplification, were obtained. Sequenced by immunoSEQ multiplex PCR; TCRdb stores in-frame clones only, minus some. The DNA was the basis for D and trimming; V, J and clone size are from that table. This table holds roughly 250,000 clones, more than 85% found once. This sample is part of a study of blood T cell repertoires in COVID-19. Study context: COVID-19 samples, acute and convalescent, were from the United States, Italy and Spain. PBMCs, B-cell-depleted T cells, or T cells provided the cDNA or gDNA that made up the material.

V dropped 1 base and J dropped 13 bases, with 17 bases sitting between them. The germline gives CDR1 LGHDT, CDR2 YNNKEL (reference sequence). The CDR3 spans 15 residues. Sequenced input: peripheral blood. V is TRBV3-1 (or the pseudogene TRBV3-2) and J is TRBJ1-6; a weak D match, TRBD1 (5 bases). The receptor comes from a man aged 25 to 40 with acute or convalescent COVID-19. DNA for the CDR3: TGTGCCAGCAGCCAAGCCGTTACAGGTAGAACTCCCCTCCACTTT. Protein: CASSQAVTGRTPLHF.